This T cell receptor beta chain was found in a study of shared clonotypes between healthy human individuals (dated by TCRdb to 2020 to 2022). Regarding the research as a whole: The cohort comprised a couple of women and a few men aged 18 to 49 years. For each donor, CD4 naive and CD4 memory were each given three plates, CD8 naive was given two plates, and CD8 memory was given one plate. Leukapheresis yielded between about 0.8 and 8.9 billion PBMCs per donor. To increase sequencing depth and limit assay-specific biases, TCR repertoire library preparation and sequencing were carried out by different laboratories using diverse techniques. To estimate repertoire size and how much clonotypes are shared between individuals, the study performed deep sequencing of blood TCR repertoires from roughly five healthy adults. Paper-wide results and their limitations: Pairwise subsampling indicated that sequencing depth was expected to affect the degree of clonotype sharing among donors. Incomplete sequencing was indicated by rarefaction of sorted-subset datasets, despite the large sequencing depth. Naive subsets generally had larger estimated clonotype richness than memory subsets. Sampling was restricted to blood, and TCR repertoires in tissue are likely to differ from TCR repertoires in blood. Compared with non-shared clonotypes, the clonotypes found in all four sorted-subset donors had higher generation probabilities. Sharing across a few donors was observed for around 5% of naive CD4, about 3.2% of naive CD8, around 2.5% of memory CD4, and less than 0.45% of memory CD8 clonotypes. Because the study included a small number of donors, the genetic and exposure-history diversity represented was limited.

For this clone: Its antigen is still unknown. No much larger clone is present one base from it, and per-base qualities are unavailable.

Cut back by 0 bases and 0 bases, the V and J ends lie 12 bases apart. Including cysteine and phenylalanine, the CDR3 has 16 amino acids. Only the CDR3 DNA is retained, 48 bases long and in frame from the first base. The germline V gene encodes CDR1 SQVTM and CDR2 ANQGSEA. CD8 naive samples were obtained by positive selection for CCR7 among CD45RO-negative cells, yielding a CD45RA+CCR7+ population from which TemRA cells were excluded. Healthy HIV-negative adults with no recently reported acute infections or vaccinations were included as donors. All donors were Caucasian adults living in Nashville, Tennessee, USA. After blood collection by leukapheresis, PBMCs were isolated using Ficoll-Histopaque density gradient centrifugation and then cryopreserved in the vapor phase of liquid nitrogen. Analytical flow cytometry was used to check the purity and quantity of each magnetically sorted T cell population. Genomic DNA was isolated from each sorted fraction and quantified by UV absorbance on a Nanodrop 2000c.

Using the deep immunoSEQ assay, TCR CDR3 regions were amplified from genomic DNA by multiplex PCR. For each cell subset, the extracted genomic DNA was distributed evenly across all wells of several immunoSEQ 96-well plates, and each plate served as one replicate. For sorted subsets, approximately 200 ng of genomic DNA, equivalent to roughly 30,000 T cell genomes, went into each replicate PCR. Purified libraries were quantified with a Qubit 3.0 fluorometer, sized on a Bioanalyzer 2100, and re-quantified with the KAPA Library Quantification kit. Each immunoSEQ 96-well plate was sequenced on its own single-read 150-cycle Illumina NextSeq 550 flow cell. The original methods were these. Because the immunoSEQ output held only junctional sequences and lacked quality scores, the filtering could not match the filtering applied to full-length reads. To assign V/J genes and CDR3, sequences were annotated against IMGT germline references using PyIR, a Python wrapper for IgBLAST v1.9. Reads with weak V/J assignments (E-value above 1e-6), missing CDR3, stop codons, out-of-frame junctions, or ambiguous translated residues were removed. A V3J clonotype was defined by an identical inferred V gene, J gene, and CDR3 amino acid sequence. To compute the percentage overlap between repertoires, the number of shared unique clonotypes was divided by the size of the smaller repertoire. Three approaches were used to assess repertoire richness: RTK rarefaction, the Chao1 estimator, and Recon v2.1 estimates of unobserved clonotypes. Generation probabilities were computed with OLGA for all TCRbeta clonotypes obtained by the gDNA method from several donors. TCRdb carries this immuneACCESS record with in-frame sequences only. Its versions omit some clonotypes, under half of them owing to an unresolved V gene in the studies checked, with the rest unexplained. That table is the source of V, J and clone size, and D and trimming were worked out from the DNA. The sample has 600,000 or so clones on record, roughly 98% of them singletons. The top ten clonotypes cover around 0.3% of the sample.

This clonotype was obtained from a man aged 25-45 years in good health. The sequence links TRBV29-1 to TRBJ2-1, with a tentative D call of TRBD1 or TRBD2, each matching 5 bases. Material for sequencing was naive CD8+ T cells sorted from blood. The cell subset or site label, read with the paper, signifies: CD45RA+CCR7+. Here the CDR3 is given as CSVEDPGTLSYNEQFF. The bases read TGCAGCGTTGAAGACCCTGGGACCCTCTCCTACAATGAGCAGTTCTTC.